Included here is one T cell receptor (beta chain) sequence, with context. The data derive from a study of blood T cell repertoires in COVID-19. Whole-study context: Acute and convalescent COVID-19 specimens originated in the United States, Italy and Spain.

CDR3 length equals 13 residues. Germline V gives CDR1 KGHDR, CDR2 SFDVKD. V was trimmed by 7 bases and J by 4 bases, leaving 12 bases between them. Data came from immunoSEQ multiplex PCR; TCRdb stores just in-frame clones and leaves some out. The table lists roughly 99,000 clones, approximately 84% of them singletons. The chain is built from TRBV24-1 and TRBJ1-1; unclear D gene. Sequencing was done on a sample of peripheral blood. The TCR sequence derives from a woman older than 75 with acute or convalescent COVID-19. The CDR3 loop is CATRPGEGTEAFF. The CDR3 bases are TGTGCCACCAGACCCGGGGAGGGCACTGAAGCTTTCTTT.